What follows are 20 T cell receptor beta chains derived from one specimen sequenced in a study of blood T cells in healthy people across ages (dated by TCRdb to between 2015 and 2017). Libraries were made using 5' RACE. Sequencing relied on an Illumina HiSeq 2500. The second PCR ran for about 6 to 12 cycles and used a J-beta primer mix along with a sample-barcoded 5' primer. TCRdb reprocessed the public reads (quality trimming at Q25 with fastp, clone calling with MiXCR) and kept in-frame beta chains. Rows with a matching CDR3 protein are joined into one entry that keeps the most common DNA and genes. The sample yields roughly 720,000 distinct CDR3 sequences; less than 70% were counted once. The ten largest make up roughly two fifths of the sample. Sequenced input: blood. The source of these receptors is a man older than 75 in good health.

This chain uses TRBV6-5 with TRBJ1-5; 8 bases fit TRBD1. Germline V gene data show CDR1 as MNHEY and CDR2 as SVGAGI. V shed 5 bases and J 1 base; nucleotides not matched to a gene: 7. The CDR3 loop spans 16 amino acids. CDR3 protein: CASSPGGIGSNQPQHF. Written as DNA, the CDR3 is TGTGCCAGCAGTCCAGGGGGCATTGGGAGCAATCAGCCCCAGCATTTT.

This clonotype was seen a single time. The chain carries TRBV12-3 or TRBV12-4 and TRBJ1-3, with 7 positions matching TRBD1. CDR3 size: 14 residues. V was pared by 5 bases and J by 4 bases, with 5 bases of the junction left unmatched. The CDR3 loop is CASSTGQLGNTIYF. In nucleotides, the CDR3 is TGTGCCAGCAGTACGGGACAGCTCGGAAACACCATATATTTT.

CDR3 nucleotide sequence: TGTGCCAGCAGCAGGACTAGCGGGAGGTTTGAGCAGTTCTTC. Protein sequence: CASSRTSGRFEQFF. The V and J genes are TRBV11-2 and TRBJ2-1; TRBD2 agrees at 14 bases. Looked up from germline, CDR1 is SGHAT and CDR2 is FQNNGV. After removal of 5 bases from V and 9 bases from J, the junction contained 3 bases not matched to a gene. There are 14 residues in the CDR3.

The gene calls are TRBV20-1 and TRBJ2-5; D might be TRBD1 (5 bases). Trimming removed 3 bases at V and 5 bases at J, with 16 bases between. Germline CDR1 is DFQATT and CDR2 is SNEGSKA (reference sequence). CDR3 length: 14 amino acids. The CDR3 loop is CSARFRKGLETQYF. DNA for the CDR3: TGCAGTGCTAGGTTCAGAAAGGGGCTGGAGACCCAGTACTTC.

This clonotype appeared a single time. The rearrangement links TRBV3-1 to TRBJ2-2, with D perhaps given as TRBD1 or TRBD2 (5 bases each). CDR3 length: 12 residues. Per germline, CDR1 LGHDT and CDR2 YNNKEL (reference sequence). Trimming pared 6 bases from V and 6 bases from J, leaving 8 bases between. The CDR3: CASRMGPGELFF. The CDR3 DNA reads TGTGCCAGCAGGATGGGACCCGGGGAGCTGTTTTTT.

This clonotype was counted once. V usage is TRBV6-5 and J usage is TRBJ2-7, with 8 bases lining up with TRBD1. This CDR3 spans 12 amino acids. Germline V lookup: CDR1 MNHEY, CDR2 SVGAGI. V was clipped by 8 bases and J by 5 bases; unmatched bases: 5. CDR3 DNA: TGTGCCAGCCGGACAGGGACCCACGAGCAGTACTTC. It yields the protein CASRTGTHEQYF.

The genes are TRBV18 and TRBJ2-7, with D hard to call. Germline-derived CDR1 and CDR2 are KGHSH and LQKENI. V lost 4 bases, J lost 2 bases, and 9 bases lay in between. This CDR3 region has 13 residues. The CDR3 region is CASSRESPYEQYF. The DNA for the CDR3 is TGTGCCAGCTCACGGGAATCGCCCTACGAGCAGTACTTC.

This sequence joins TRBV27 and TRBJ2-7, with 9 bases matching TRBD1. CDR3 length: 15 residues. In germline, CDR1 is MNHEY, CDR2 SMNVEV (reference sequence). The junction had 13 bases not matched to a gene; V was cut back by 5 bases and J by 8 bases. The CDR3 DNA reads TGTGCCAGCAGTCCCCCCGGGACAGGGCGGTCCCAGCAGTACTTC. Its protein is CASSPPGTGRSQQYF.

For the CDR3, the DNA is TGTGCCAGCAGCTCCGGACCGATATACGAGCAGTACTTC. Protein: CASSSGPIYEQYF. This chain connects TRBV11-3 to TRBJ2-5; no firm D call. The J call could be wrong; TRBJ2-7 is a better fit for the DNA end. This CDR3 comprises 13 residues. Germline V gene sequence: CDR1 SGHNT, CDR2 YENEEA.

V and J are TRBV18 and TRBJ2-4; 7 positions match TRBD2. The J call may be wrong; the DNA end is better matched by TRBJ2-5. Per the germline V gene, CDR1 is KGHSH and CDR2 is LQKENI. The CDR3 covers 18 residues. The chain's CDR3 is CASSPYLGLTGGEETQYF. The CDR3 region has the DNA TGTGCCAGCTCACCTTATCTCGGGCTTACGGGAGGCGAGGAGACCCAGTACTTC.

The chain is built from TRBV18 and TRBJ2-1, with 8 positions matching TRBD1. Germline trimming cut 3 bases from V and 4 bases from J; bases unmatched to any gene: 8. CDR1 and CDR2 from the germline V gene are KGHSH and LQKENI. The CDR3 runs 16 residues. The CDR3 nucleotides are TGTGCCAGCTCACCCGACAGGGGAGGCTGGTACAATGAGCAGTTCTTC. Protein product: CASSPDRGGWYNEQFF. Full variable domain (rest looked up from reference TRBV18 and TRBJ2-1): NAGVMQNPRHLVRRRGQEARLRCSPMKGHSHVYWYRQLPEEGLKFMVYLQKENIIDESGMPKERFSAEFPKEGPSILRIQQVVRGDSAAYFCASSPDRGGWYNEQFFGPGTRLTVL.

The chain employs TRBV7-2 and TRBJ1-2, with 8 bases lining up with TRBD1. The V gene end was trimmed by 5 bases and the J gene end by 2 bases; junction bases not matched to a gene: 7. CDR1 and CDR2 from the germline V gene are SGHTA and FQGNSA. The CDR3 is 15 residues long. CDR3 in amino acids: CASSLRQGLNYGYTF. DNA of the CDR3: TGTGCCAGCAGCCTTAGACAGGGGCTAAACTATGGCTACACCTTC.

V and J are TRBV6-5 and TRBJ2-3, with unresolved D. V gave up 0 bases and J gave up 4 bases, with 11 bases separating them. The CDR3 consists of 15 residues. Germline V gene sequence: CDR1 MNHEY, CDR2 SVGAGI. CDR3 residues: CASSYSFSVADTQYF. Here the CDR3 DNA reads TGTGCCAGCAGTTACTCTTTTTCGGTTGCAGATACGCAGTATTTT.

This CDR3 is CASRYSGLNQPQHF. CDR3 coding DNA: TGTGCCAGCAGGTACTCAGGGTTAAATCAGCCCCAGCATTTT. The chain carries TRBV6-4 and TRBJ1-5; maybe TRBD1 (5 bases). The V gene's germline CDR1 is MRHNA and CDR2 SNTAGT. The CDR3 has 14 residues. V was pared by 6 bases and J by 4 bases, with 13 bases between.

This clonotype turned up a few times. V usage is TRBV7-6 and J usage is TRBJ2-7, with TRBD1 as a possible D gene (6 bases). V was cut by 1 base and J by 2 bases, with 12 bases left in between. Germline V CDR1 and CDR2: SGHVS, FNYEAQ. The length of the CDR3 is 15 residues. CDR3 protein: CASSLEFDRPYEQYF. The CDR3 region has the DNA TGTGCCAGCAGCTTAGAGTTCGACAGGCCCTACGAGCAGTACTTC.

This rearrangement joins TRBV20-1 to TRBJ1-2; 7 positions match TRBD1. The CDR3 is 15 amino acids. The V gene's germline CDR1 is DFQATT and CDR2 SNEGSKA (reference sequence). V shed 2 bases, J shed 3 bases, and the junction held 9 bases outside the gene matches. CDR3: CSARNSRGGDYGYTF. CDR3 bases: TGCAGTGCTAGAAACAGTCGAGGGGGCGACTATGGCTACACCTTC.

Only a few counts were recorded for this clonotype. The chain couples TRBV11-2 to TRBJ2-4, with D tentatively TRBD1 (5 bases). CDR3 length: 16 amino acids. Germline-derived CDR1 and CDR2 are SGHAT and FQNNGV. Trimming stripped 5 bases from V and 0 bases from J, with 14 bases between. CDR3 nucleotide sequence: TGTGCCAGCAGCCTTATAGCAAGGGGAGCCAAAAACATTCAGTACTTC. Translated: CASSLIARGAKNIQYF.

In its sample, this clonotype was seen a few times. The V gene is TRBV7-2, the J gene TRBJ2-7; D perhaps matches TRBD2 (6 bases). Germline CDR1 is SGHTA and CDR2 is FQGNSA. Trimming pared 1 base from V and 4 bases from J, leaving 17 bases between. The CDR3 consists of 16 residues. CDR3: CASSLEAGRVPYEQYF. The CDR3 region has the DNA TGTGCCAGCAGCTTAGAGGCGGGACGCGTTCCTTACGAGCAGTACTTC.

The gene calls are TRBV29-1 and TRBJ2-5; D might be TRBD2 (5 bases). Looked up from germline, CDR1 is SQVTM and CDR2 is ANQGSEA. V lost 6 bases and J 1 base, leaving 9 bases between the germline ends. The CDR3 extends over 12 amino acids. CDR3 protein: CSVIGIQETQYF. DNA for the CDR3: TGCAGCGTGATCGGGATCCAAGAGACCCAGTACTTC.

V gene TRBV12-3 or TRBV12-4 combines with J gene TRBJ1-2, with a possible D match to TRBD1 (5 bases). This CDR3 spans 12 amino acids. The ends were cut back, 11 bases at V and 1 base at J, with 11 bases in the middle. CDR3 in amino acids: CASGGDNYGYTF. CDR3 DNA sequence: TGTGCCTCCGGAGGGGATAACTATGGCTACACCTTC.